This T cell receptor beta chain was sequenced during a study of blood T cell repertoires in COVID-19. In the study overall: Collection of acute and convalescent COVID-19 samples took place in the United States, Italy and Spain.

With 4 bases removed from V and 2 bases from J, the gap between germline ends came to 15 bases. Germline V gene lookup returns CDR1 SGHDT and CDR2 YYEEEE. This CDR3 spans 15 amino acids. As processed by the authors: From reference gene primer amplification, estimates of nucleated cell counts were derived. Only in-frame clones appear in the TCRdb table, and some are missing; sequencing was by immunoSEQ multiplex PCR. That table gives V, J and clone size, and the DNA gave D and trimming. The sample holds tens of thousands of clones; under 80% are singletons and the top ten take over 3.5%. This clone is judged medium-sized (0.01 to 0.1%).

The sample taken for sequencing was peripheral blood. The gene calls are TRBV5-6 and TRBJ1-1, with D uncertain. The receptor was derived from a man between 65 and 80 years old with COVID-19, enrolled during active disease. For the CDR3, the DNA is TGTGCCAGCAGCCTGGGCCTACTTATAAACACTGAAGCTTTCTTT. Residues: CASSLGLLINTEAFF.